These 28 T cell receptor beta chains were sequenced from one sample in a study of blood T cells in healthy people across ages. Together with a sample-barcoded 5' primer, a J-beta primer mix was included in a second PCR lasting about 7 to 11 cycles. One entry per CDR3 protein, called by TCRdb with MiXCR from the 5' RACE reads. Here the sample spans under 2,000,000 distinct CDR3 sequences, roughly 50% being singletons. Material: blood. These receptors came from a woman aged 40 to 50 in good health.

The chain uses TRBV5-1 and TRBJ2-3, with TRBD2 as a possible D gene (6 bases). The V end lost 5 bases, the J end lost 4 bases, and 14 bases lay between the germline ends. Germline V gives CDR1 SGHRS, CDR2 YFSETQ. The CDR3 length is 14 residues. In nucleotides, the CDR3 is TGCGCCAGCAGAATGACAGCTAGCGCAGATACGCAGTATTTT. Its protein is CASRMTASADTQYF.

V and J are TRBV20-1 and TRBJ2-3; 12 positions agree with TRBD2. The J segment lost 5 bases and the V segment lost 3 bases, leaving 6 bases of the junction unmatched. The CDR3 totals 15 residues. Germline values: CDR1 DFQATT, CDR2 SNEGSKA (reference sequence). CDR3 sequence reads: CSASELAGGGDTQYF. In nucleotides, the CDR3 is TGCAGTGCTAGTGAACTAGCGGGGGGTGGAGATACGCAGTATTTT.

The CDR3 DNA is TGTGCCAGCAGTCCCGACAGGGGACACTATGGCTACACCTTC. It yields the protein CASSPDRGHYGYTF. The chain recombines TRBV27 with TRBJ1-2; 8 bases are shared with TRBD1. The V segment lost 5 bases and the J segment 3 bases; nucleotides outside the gene matches: 5. There are 14 residues in the CDR3. Germline V gives CDR1 MNHEY, CDR2 SMNVEV (reference sequence).

This clonotype came up a few times. One junction end does not reproduce the germline sequence, and a read error may be involved. The chain carries TRBV7-2 and TRBJ1-2; maybe TRBD1 (5 bases). The CDR3 covers 13 residues. From germline, CDR1 is SGHTA and CDR2 FQGNSA. The DNA of the CDR3 is TGCGCCAGCAGCCTCCGGGACGGCTATGGCTACACCTTC. This encodes CASSLRDGYGYTF.

There are a few counts of this clonotype. V gene TRBV15 combines with J gene TRBJ2-1; D not resolved. Between the trimmed V and J ends, which lost 7 bases and 0 bases, there was a span of 13 bases. Germline-derived CDR1 and CDR2 are LNHNV and YYDKDF (reference sequence). This CDR3 is built from 15 residues. CDR3 sequence: CATTRLGLSYNEQFF. DNA for the CDR3: TGTGCCACCACCAGGTTAGGCCTCTCCTACAATGAGCAGTTCTTC.

Ten or more counts support this clonotype. The chain joins TRBV7-6 to TRBJ2-7, with TRBD1 matching over 7 bases. The CDR3 is 15 amino acids. Per germline, CDR1 SGHVS and CDR2 FNYEAQ. Trimming took 6 bases from V and 2 from J; bases not matched to a gene: 10. The DNA of the CDR3 is TGTGCCAGCAGGGCCGACCCGGGACAGACCTACGAGCAGTACTTC. This encodes CASRADPGQTYEQYF.

The chain joins TRBV28 to TRBJ1-6; no firm D call. Between the trimmed V and J ends, which lost 3 bases and 14 bases, there was a span of 17 bases. Germline assignment: CDR1 MDHEN and CDR2 SYDVKM. This CDR3 contains 14 residues. In DNA, the CDR3 is TGTGCCAGCAGTTTGCCCGGCGGGAATTGGGCCCTCCACTTT. Its protein product is CASSLPGGNWALHF.

The chain employs TRBV5-1 and TRBJ2-2; 10 positions agree with TRBD2. Germline trimming cut 3 bases from V and 1 base from J; bases unmatched to any gene: 9. The CDR3 is 18 residues long. Germline assignment: CDR1 SGHRS and CDR2 YFSETQ. CDR3 nucleotide sequence: TGCGCCAGCAGCTCATCCGGGACTAGCGACGGGAACACCGGGGAGCTGTTTTTT. This translates into CASSSSGTSDGNTGELFF. Full variable domain (remainder filled in from reference TRBV5-1 and TRBJ2-2): KAGVTQTPRYLIKTRGQQVTLSCSPISGHRSVSWYQQTPGQGLQFLFEYFSETQRNKGNFPGRFSGRQFSNSRSEMNVSTLELGDSALYLCASSSSGTSDGNTGELFFGEGSRLTVL.

The rearrangement joins TRBV20-1 to TRBJ1-2, with D possibly matching TRBD1 (5 bases). This CDR3 has 11 residues. The germline gives CDR1 DFQATT, CDR2 SNEGSKA (reference sequence). The V and J ends lost 6 bases and 6 bases respectively, with 11 bases between them. In nucleotides, the CDR3 is TGCAGTGCCCCCTCCAGGGATGGCTACACCTTC. Translating it yields CSAPSRDGYTF.

This clonotype was detected a few times. This chain links TRBV11-1 with TRBJ2-1; 8 bases agree with TRBD2. CDR3 length: 15 amino acids. The J segment lost 8 bases and the V segment lost 5 bases, leaving 11 bases of the junction unmatched. Germline V CDR1 and CDR2: SGHAT, FQDESV (reference sequence). CDR3 protein: CASSRDGLADDEQFF. In nucleotides, the CDR3 is TGTGCCAGCAGCCGAGACGGACTAGCCGACGATGAGCAGTTCTTC.

In the case of this clonotype: One end of the junction fails to match germline, which may point to a read error. The gene calls are TRBV7-2 and TRBJ2-1; TRBD2 matches 9 bases. The CDR3 covers 17 residues. Germline assignment: CDR1 SGHTA and CDR2 FQGNSA. The CDR3 here is CASSPPFVAGVYKEQFF. Written as DNA, the CDR3 is TGTGCCAGCAGCCCTCCCTTTGTAGCGGGGGTGTACAAGGAGCAGTTCTTC. Full variable domain (outside the CDR3, taken from reference TRBV7-2 and TRBJ2-1): GAGVSQSPSNKVTEKGKDVELRCDPISGHTALYWYRQSLGQGLEFLIYFQGNSAPDKSGLPSDRFSAERTGGSVSTLTIQRTQQEDSAVYLCASSPPFVAGVYKEQFFGPGTRLTVL.

CDR3 protein: CASFMADTQYF. CDR3 sequence (DNA): TGTGCCAGCTTTATGGCAGATACGCAGTATTTT. The chain couples TRBV28 to TRBJ2-3; D is undetermined. The CDR3 loop spans 11 amino acids. Germline V gene data show CDR1 as MDHEN and CDR2 as SYDVKM. V lost 8 bases to trimming and J lost 4 bases, with 7 bases between them.

This clonotype was seen only a few times. The rearrangement links TRBV18 to TRBJ2-7; TRBD1 is a possible D gene (5 bases). The DNA end favors TRBJ2-5, so the J call may be wrong. CDR3 length: 17 amino acids. From germline, CDR1 is KGHSH and CDR2 LQKENI. CDR3 sequence (DNA): TGTGCCAGCTCACCACTTGAGCTAGGACACCAGGGAGAGACCCAGTACTTC. Its protein is CASSPLELGHQGETQYF.

The rearrangement links TRBV6-2 or TRBV6-3 to TRBJ2-1; D uncertain. The ends were cut back, 0 bases at V and 8 bases at J, with 14 bases in the middle. CDR1 and CDR2 (germline): MNHEY, SVGEGT. This CDR3 is 15 amino acids long. The CDR3 DNA is TGTGCCAGCAGTTACTCGAAATTGTCGGCGGATGAGCAGTTCTTC. Protein sequence: CASSYSKLSADEQFF.

V and J are TRBV6-2 or TRBV6-3 and TRBJ2-7, with 7 bases fitting TRBD1. The CDR3 is 16 amino acids. The V gene end was trimmed by 5 bases and the J gene end by 0 bases; junction bases not matched to a gene: 10. Per germline, CDR1 MNHEY and CDR2 SVGEGT. CDR3 protein: CASSDKTRDSSYEQYF. For the CDR3, the DNA is TGTGCCAGCAGTGACAAGACCCGGGACAGCTCCTACGAGCAGTACTTC.

This chain joins TRBV7-2 and TRBJ2-7; no definite D call. The germline V gene has CDR1 SGHTA and CDR2 FQGNSA. V was pared by 6 bases and J by 1 base, with 13 bases between. The CDR3 length is 14 residues. The CDR3 region has the DNA TGTGCCAGCAGGCAAACAGATACTTCCTACGAGCAGTACTTC. Protein: CASRQTDTSYEQYF.

The chain couples TRBV7-2 to TRBJ1-1, with D uncertain. With 0 bases removed from V and 0 bases from J, the gap between germline ends came to 8 bases. The germline V gene has CDR1 SGHTA and CDR2 FQGNSA. The CDR3 is 15 amino acids. The DNA of the CDR3 is TGTGCCAGCAGCTTAGCACGTGCGCTGAACACTGAAGCTTTCTTT. Translating gives CASSLARALNTEAFF.

This chain uses TRBV20-1 with TRBJ2-1; D is tentatively TRBD1 or TRBD2 (5 bases each). V was clipped by 1 base and J by 7 bases, with 20 bases between them. Germline V gene data show CDR1 as DFQATT and CDR2 as SNEGSKA (reference sequence). This CDR3 has 16 residues. The CDR3 DNA follows: TGCAGTGCTAGAGCCAATAACCGGGACCAACGGAATGAGCAGTTCTTC. Translation: CSARANNRDQRNEQFF.

The rearrangement joins TRBV6-5 to TRBJ1-1; no firm D call. Germline V gene lookup returns CDR1 MNHEY and CDR2 SVGAGI. The CDR3 contains 11 residues. Trimming pared 7 bases from V and 7 bases from J, leaving 10 bases between. CDR3 DNA sequence: TGTGCCAGCACCCACCTACGTGAAGCTTTCTTT. It encodes CASTHLREAFF.

V and J are TRBV6-2 or TRBV6-3 and TRBJ2-4; D could derive from TRBD1 or TRBD2 (6 bases each). CDR1 is MNHEY and CDR2 is SVGEGT in the germline V gene. Trimming pared 2 bases from V and 2 bases from J, leaving 19 bases between. The CDR3 has 18 amino acids. The CDR3 bases are TGTGCCAGCAGTTACCCCCTACTGGGGGGCGAATCCAAAAACATTCAGTACTTC. Its protein product is CASSYPLLGGESKNIQYF.

This clonotype was recorded once. The CDR3 DNA sequence: TGTGCCAGCAGCTCTGGGACAGCCGGGAACACTGAAGCTTTCTTT. This sequence encodes CASSSGTAGNTEAFF. This chain joins TRBV7-9 and TRBJ1-1; 7 nucleotides line up with TRBD1. CDR3 size: 15 residues. Germline V CDR1 and CDR2: SEHNR, FQNEAQ (reference sequence). The V gene end was trimmed by 4 bases and the J gene end by 1 base; junction bases not matched to a gene: 6.

V and J are TRBV28 and TRBJ2-4; unclear D gene. Gene TRBJ2-7 matches the end of the DNA better, so the J call may be wrong. The length of the CDR3 is 13 residues. CDR1 and CDR2 from the germline V gene are MDHEN and SYDVKM. CDR3 sequence reads: CASRPYGNYEQYF. The CDR3 DNA reads as TGTGCCAGCAGACCATACGGAAACTACGAGCAGTACTTC.

This rearrangement joins TRBV20-1 to TRBJ2-5; D call uncertain. V was clipped by 3 bases and J by 2 bases, with 13 bases between them. This CDR3 comprises 14 residues. CDR1 and CDR2 (germline): DFQATT, SNEGSKA (reference sequence). CDR3 bases: TGCAGTGCTAGGGGCGGAATTGGACAAGAGACCCAGTACTTC. This gives the protein CSARGGIGQETQYF.

This clonotype was counted a few times. The rearrangement joins TRBV10-3 to TRBJ2-1; 12 bases match TRBD2. The CDR3 spans 16 residues. Germline-derived CDR1 and CDR2 are ENHRY and SYGVKD. V lost 4 bases, J lost 5 bases, and 6 bases stayed unmatched. The CDR3 DNA reads as TGTGCCATCAGTGCCCCACTAGCGGGGGGAAACAATGAGCAGTTCTTC. Encoded protein: CAISAPLAGGNNEQFF.

The chain uses TRBV3-1 and TRBJ2-3; 9 bases fit TRBD2. V dropped 7 bases and J dropped 11; count of bases not matched to a gene: 22. The CDR3 runs 17 residues. Germline CDR1 is LGHDT and CDR2 is YNNKEL (reference sequence). Written as DNA, the CDR3 is TGTGCCAGCACCGCGACGGGGACTAGCTTCCCGGGGCGTGTGCAGTATTTT. This sequence encodes CASTATGTSFPGRVQYF.

This clonotype was detected only a few times. The V gene is TRBV4-3, the J gene TRBJ2-1; D might be TRBD1 or TRBD2, each matching 5 bases. Germline V CDR1 and CDR2: LGHNA, YSLEER. The CDR3 is made up of 14 amino acids. Trimming removed 5 bases from V and 8 bases from J, with 16 bases in between. CDR3 nucleotide sequence: TGCGCCAGCAGCTCCGGGACCCAATACGATGAGCAGTTCTTC. Its translation: CASSSGTQYDEQFF.

The rearrangement joins TRBV4-3 to TRBJ1-6, with TRBD1 identical over 9 bases. The V and J ends lost 1 base and 4 bases, in that order; junction bases with no gene match: 5. The germline V gene has CDR1 LGHNA and CDR2 YSLEER. CDR3 length: 17 residues. CDR3 amino acids: CASSQVGGTGYNSPLHF. The CDR3 coding sequence is TGCGCCAGCAGCCAAGTTGGAGGGACAGGGTATAATTCACCCCTCCACTTT.

This clonotype was seen more than once but under ten times. The rearrangement links TRBV29-1 to TRBJ1-2; D call uncertain. From germline, CDR1 is SQVTM and CDR2 ANQGSEA. CDR3 size: 14 residues. Trimming shortened V by 4 bases and J by 3 bases, and 15 bases separated the two germline ends. The CDR3 nucleotides read TGCAGCGTTGGTCTGGCAGGTTTGGACTATGGCTACACCTTC. This encodes CSVGLAGLDYGYTF. Based on the CDR3 plus reference TRBV29-1 and TRBJ1-2, the full variable domain is SAVISQKPSRDICQRGTSLTIQCQVDSQVTMMFWYRQQPGQSLTLIATANQGSEATYESGFVIDKFPISRPNLTFSTLTVSNMSPEDSSIYLCSVGLAGLDYGYTFGSGTRLTVV.